The 11 T cell receptor beta chains in this list originate from one sample, sequenced in a study of blood T cell repertoires in COVID-19. Produced via immunoSEQ multiplex PCR; TCRdb's table is partial and in-frame only. Here the sample spans over 30,000 clones, roughly 90% being singletons. The material sequenced was peripheral blood. Source of these receptors: a man between 65 and 79 years old with acute or convalescent COVID-19.

DNA of the CDR3: TGTGCCAGCAGTCCCCCGGACAGGGGCGAGAGTTATGTGTTCTTT. Amino acids: CASSPPDRGESYVFF. The chain couples TRBV6-4 to TRBJ1-1; the match to TRBD1 covers 9 bases. The CDR3 spans 15 residues. J was trimmed by 14 bases and V by 5 bases; bases with no gene match: 18. In germline, CDR1 is MRHNA, CDR2 SNTAGT.

V gene TRBV5-4 combines with J gene TRBJ1-4, with D perhaps matching TRBD1 (6 bases). The CDR3 length is 15 residues. The germline V and J ends were trimmed by 0 bases and 2 bases, with 8 bases remaining between them. Germline CDR1 is SGHNT and CDR2 is YYREEE (reference sequence). CDR3 bases: TGTGCCAGCAGCTTGGACAGGGCCACTAATGAAAAACTGTTTTTT. Protein sequence: CASSLDRATNEKLFF.

J is TRBJ1-3 and V is TRBV28; D gene unclear. The CDR3 contains 16 residues. Germline loops: CDR1 MDHEN, CDR2 SYDVKM. V was cut by 4 bases and J by 5 bases, with 18 bases left in between. The CDR3: CASSSGGGVLRNTIYF. In DNA form, the CDR3 reads TGTGCCAGCAGTTCGGGAGGTGGGGTTTTGAGAAACACCATATATTTT.

The chain recombines TRBV3-1 (or the pseudogene TRBV3-2) with TRBJ1-4, with D uncertain. Germline V gives CDR1 LGHDT, CDR2 YNNKEL (reference sequence). Deletions cut 4 bases from V and 8 bases from J, with 11 bases between. This CDR3 has 13 amino acids. DNA for the CDR3: TGTGCCAGCAGCCGCCTAGGTGGGGAAAAACTGTTTTTT. This sequence encodes CASSRLGGEKLFF.

The CDR3 DNA is TGTGCCAGCACCTCTGTAGACAGGGGGGATCTCGAGCAGTACTTC. Translation gives CASTSVDRGDLEQYF. The V and J genes are TRBV6-5 and TRBJ2-7; 9 nucleotides match TRBD1. Per germline, CDR1 MNHEY and CDR2 SVGAGI. The CDR3 sequence is 15 residues long. V lost 7 bases, J lost 6 bases, and 13 bases stayed unmatched.

The chain is built from TRBV19 and TRBJ1-1; weak D call: TRBD1 (5 bases). The CDR3 covers 14 residues. V was pared by 4 bases and J by 5 bases, with 14 bases between. Per germline, CDR1 LNHDA and CDR2 SQIVND (reference sequence). Here the CDR3 reads CASSNLGAETEAFF. The CDR3 DNA sequence: TGTGCCAGTAGTAATCTTGGGGCTGAGACTGAAGCTTTCTTT.

The chain has TRBV2 and TRBJ2-1, with 7 bases identical to TRBD2. After removal of 11 bases from V and 4 bases from J, the junction contained 11 bases not matched to a gene. Germline V gene data show CDR1 as SNHLY and CDR2 as FYNNEI. The CDR3 covers 14 residues. CDR3: CAGGERDNYNEQFF. The CDR3 region has the DNA TGTGCCGGGGGGGAGCGGGATAATTACAATGAGCAGTTCTTC. Looking up the rest from reference TRBV2 and TRBJ2-1 gives the full variable domain: EPEVTQTPSHQVTQMGQEVILRCVPISNHLYFYWYRQILGQKVEFLVSFYNNEISEKSEIFDDQFSVERPDGSNFTLKIRSTKLEDSAMYFCAGGERDNYNEQFFGPGTRLTVL.

V usage is TRBV5-4 and J usage is TRBJ2-7; no firm D call. Germline lookup yields CDR1 SGHNT and CDR2 YYREEE (reference sequence). V lost 4 bases and J lost 0, with 14 bases in between. The CDR3 consists of 15 residues. As DNA, the CDR3 is TGTGCCAGCAGCCTCGATTCCGGGTTCTCCTACGAGCAGTACTTC. This sequence encodes CASSLDSGFSYEQYF. Together with reference TRBV5-4 and TRBJ2-7, the CDR3 gives the full variable domain: ETGVTQSPTHLIKTRGQQVTLRCSSQSGHNTVSWYQQALGQGPQFIFQYYREEENGRGNFPPRFSGLQFPNYSSELNVNALELDDSALYLCASSLDSGFSYEQYFGPGTRLTVT.

The chain recombines TRBV19 with TRBJ2-2; D may be TRBD2 (5 bases). V lost 3 bases, J lost 0 bases, and 14 bases lay in between. Germline-derived CDR1 and CDR2 are LNHDA and SQIVND (reference sequence). The CDR3 is 17 residues long. The CDR3, as DNA: TGTGCCAGTAGTATCAGTCGGGGTAGTCCGAACACCGGGGAGCTGTTTTTT. Translated: CASSISRGSPNTGELFF. The whole variable domain, remainder taken from reference TRBV19 and TRBJ2-2, is DGGITQSPKYLFRKEGQNVTLSCEQNLNHDAMYWYRQDPGQGLRLIYYSQIVNDFQKGDIAEGYSVSREKKESFPLTVTSAQKNPTAFYLCASSISRGSPNTGELFFGEGSRLTVL.

The V and J genes are TRBV6-5 and TRBJ2-5, with a weak D call TRBD1 (6 bases). The V end lost 5 bases, the J end lost 3 bases, and 10 bases lay between the germline ends. Germline CDR1 MNHEY, CDR2 SVGAGI. There are 13 residues in the CDR3. The CDR3 protein is CASSPPGEETQYF. The DNA of the CDR3 is TGTGCCAGCAGTCCTCCAGGGGAAGAGACCCAGTACTTC.

V usage is TRBV10-2 and J usage is TRBJ2-3; tentative D call: TRBD2 (5 bases). V was pared by 2 bases and J by 3 bases, with 12 bases between. The CDR3 has 15 amino acids. Germline CDR1 is WSHSY and CDR2 is SAAADI. This chain's CDR3 is CASSEVPLETDTQYF. CDR3 in DNA: TGCGCCAGCAGTGAGGTCCCACTAGAAACAGATACGCAGTATTTT.